Presented here are 15 T cell receptor beta chains from one specimen sequenced in a study of blood T cell repertoires in COVID-19. Sequencing used immunoSEQ multiplex PCR; TCRdb keeps in-frame clones, though not all of them. The sample holds under 45,000 clones, roughly 76% seen once. The source material was peripheral blood. These receptors were collected from a woman aged 70-85 years with acute or convalescent COVID-19.

This clone was observed a few times. The gene calls are TRBV12-3 or TRBV12-4 and TRBJ1-2; 9 bases align to TRBD1. This CDR3 is built from 13 residues. Germline trimming cut 4 bases from V and 6 bases from J; bases unmatched to any gene: 3. The CDR3 here is CASSSRTGDGYTF. As DNA, the CDR3 is TGTGCCAGCAGTTCTCGGACAGGGGATGGCTACACCTTC.

The V gene is TRBV7-2, the J gene TRBJ2-5, with TRBD1 matching over 8 bases. The CDR3 loop spans 14 amino acids. Germline lookup yields CDR1 SGHTA and CDR2 FQGNSA. With 2 bases clipped from V and 3 bases from J, the junction kept 2 bases outside the gene matches. The CDR3: CASSLQGAKETQYF. The CDR3 coding sequence is TGTGCCAGCAGCTTACAGGGGGCCAAAGAGACCCAGTACTTC.

The chain couples TRBV5-1 to TRBJ1-1; no clear D. The ends were cut back, 1 base at V and 4 bases at J, with 8 bases in the middle. This CDR3 has 13 residues. Germline CDR1 SGHRS, CDR2 YFSETQ. The CDR3 coding sequence is TGCGCCAGCAGCTTGCGGGGAGGCACTGAAGCTTTCTTT. Translating gives CASSLRGGTEAFF.

In DNA, the CDR3 is TGCGCCAGCAGCGGAGGGACAGGACGGCTTATGAACACTGAAGCTTTCTTT. As protein: CASSGGTGRLMNTEAFF. The chain joins TRBV5-1 to TRBJ1-1, with TRBD1 matching over 8 bases. V lost 4 bases, J lost 0 bases, and 11 bases stayed unmatched. Looked up from germline, CDR1 is SGHRS and CDR2 is YFSETQ. This CDR3 is 17 amino acids long.

The J gene is TRBJ2-5, the V gene TRBV5-1; possibly TRBD1 for D (5 bases). The CDR3 has 14 amino acids. V shed 1 base and J shed 1 base, with 8 bases lying between them. Germline V gene sequence: CDR1 SGHRS, CDR2 YFSETQ. The CDR3 region is CASSLSQGQETQYF. The CDR3 DNA reads as TGCGCCAGCAGCTTGTCCCAGGGCCAAGAGACCCAGTACTTC.

In this sample, this clone turned up once. The genes are TRBV15 and TRBJ1-2, with D uncertain. Between the trimmed V and J ends, which lost 4 bases and 7 bases, there was a span of 16 bases. The CDR3 consists of 14 residues. Germline assignment: CDR1 LNHNV and CDR2 YYDKDF (reference sequence). In DNA form, the CDR3 reads TGTGCCACCAGCACCCTCGGAGGGTCGGTTGGCTACACCTTC. Translated: CATSTLGGSVGYTF.

This clone was seen only a few times. The chain employs TRBV30 and TRBJ2-1, with D maybe TRBD1 (6 bases). The CDR3 is 15 amino acids. V was cut by 3 bases and J by 4 bases, with 16 bases left in between. Germline CDR1 and CDR2: GTSNPN and SVGIG (reference sequence). The CDR3 nucleotides read TGTGCCTGGAGAGTTACAGGGACGCTTTACAATGAGCAGTTCTTC. It specifies CAWRVTGTLYNEQFF.

The rearrangement uses TRBV29-1 and TRBJ1-6; possible D gene TRBD1, 6 bases. Germline lookup yields CDR1 SQVTM and CDR2 ANQGSEA. V was clipped by 5 bases and J by 4 bases, with 9 bases between them. The CDR3 is 13 amino acids. DNA for the CDR3: TGCAGCGTTCGGACAGAGTATAATTCACCCCTCCACTTT. It translates to CSVRTEYNSPLHF.

The V gene is TRBV19, the J gene TRBJ1-2; D may be TRBD1 (6 bases). Trimming cost V 5 bases and J 6 bases, with 16 bases left between them. CDR1 is LNHDA and CDR2 is SQIVND in the germline V gene (reference sequence). This CDR3 is built from 14 residues. CDR3 amino acids: CASSRKGDWHGYTF. CDR3 DNA sequence: TGTGCCAGTAGTCGGAAGGGGGATTGGCATGGCTACACCTTC. Together with reference TRBV19 and TRBJ1-2, the CDR3 gives the full variable domain: DGGITQSPKYLFRKEGQNVTLSCEQNLNHDAMYWYRQDPGQGLRLIYYSQIVNDFQKGDIAEGYSVSREKKESFPLTVTSAQKNPTAFYLCASSRKGDWHGYTFGSGTRLTVV.

The CDR3 region has the DNA TGTGCCAGCAGTTTATCAGGGACAGCCAGTAATTCACCCCTCCACTTT. Translated, it gives CASSLSGTASNSPLHF. This chain connects TRBV27 to TRBJ1-6; 7 nucleotides align to TRBD1. CDR1 and CDR2 (germline): MNHEY, SMNVEV (reference sequence). This CDR3 comprises 16 residues. J gave up 6 bases and V 0 bases, and 5 bases lay outside the gene matches.

The chain couples TRBV5-6 to TRBJ1-2, with D possibly being TRBD1 (6 bases). CDR3 size: 12 residues. Germline loops: CDR1 SGHDT, CDR2 YYEEEE. Between the trimmed V and J ends, which lost 4 bases and 7 bases, there was a span of 11 bases. CDR3 sequence: CASSQQGRGYTF. As DNA, the CDR3 is TGTGCCAGCAGCCAACAGGGACGTGGCTACACCTTC.

This clone came up a few times. The gene calls are TRBV7-3 and TRBJ2-3; the D is unclear. The CDR3 is made up of 12 amino acids. V gave up 2 bases and J gave up 4 bases, with 4 bases separating them. Germline V lookup: CDR1 SGHTA, CDR2 FQGTGA. The CDR3 DNA is TGTGCCAGCAGCTTATGGCCAGATACGCAGTATTTT. As protein: CASSLWPDTQYF. Drawing the rest from reference TRBV7-3 and TRBJ2-3, the complete variable domain is GAGVSQTPSNKVTEKGKYVELRCDPISGHTALYWYRQSLGQGPEFLIYFQGTGAADDSGLPNDRFFAVRPEGSVSTLKIQRTERGDSAVYLCASSLWPDTQYFGPGTRLTVL.

The genes are TRBV6-5 and TRBJ1-4; D is unclear. The V end was cut by 6 bases, the J end by 7 bases, with 15 bases between. This CDR3 is 14 amino acids long. CDR1 and CDR2 from the germline V gene are MNHEY and SVGAGI. CDR3 coding DNA: TGTGCCAGCAGAGGAACTTCGGAGGGTGAAAAACTGTTTTTT. Translation gives CASRGTSEGEKLFF.

This clone was counted once. J is TRBJ1-1 and V is TRBV9; D may be TRBD1 (6 bases). Germline V gene lookup returns CDR1 SGDLS and CDR2 YYNGEE. V lost 4 bases and J 1 base, leaving 11 bases between the germline ends. The CDR3 spans 14 residues. CDR3 nucleotides: TGTGCCAGCAGCACTCAGGGGTCGAACACTGAAGCTTTCTTT. Translating gives CASSTQGSNTEAFF.

V is TRBV19 and J is TRBJ2-1, with 11 bases identical to TRBD1. The CDR3 spans 17 residues. V dropped 8 bases and J dropped 0; count of bases not matched to a gene: 9. The germline gives CDR1 LNHDA, CDR2 SQIVND (reference sequence). CDR3 DNA: TGTGCCAGTTCTTCCGGGACAGGGGGGACCTCCTACAATGAGCAGTTCTTC. Translation: CASSSGTGGTSYNEQFF.